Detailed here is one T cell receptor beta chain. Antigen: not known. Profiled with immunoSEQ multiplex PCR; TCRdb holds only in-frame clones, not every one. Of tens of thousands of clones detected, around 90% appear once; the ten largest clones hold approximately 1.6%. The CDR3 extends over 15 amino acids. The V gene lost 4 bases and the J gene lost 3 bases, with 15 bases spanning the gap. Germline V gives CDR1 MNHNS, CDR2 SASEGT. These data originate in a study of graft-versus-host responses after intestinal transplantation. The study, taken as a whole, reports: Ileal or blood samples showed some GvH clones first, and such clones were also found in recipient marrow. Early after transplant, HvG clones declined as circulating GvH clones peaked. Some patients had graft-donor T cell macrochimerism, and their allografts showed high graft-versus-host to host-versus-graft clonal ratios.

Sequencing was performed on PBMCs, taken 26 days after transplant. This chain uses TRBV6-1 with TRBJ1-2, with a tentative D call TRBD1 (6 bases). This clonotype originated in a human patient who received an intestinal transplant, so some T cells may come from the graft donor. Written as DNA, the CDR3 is TGTGCCAGCAGTGCGGGACAATACCGGGACTATGGCTACACCTTC. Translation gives CASSAGQYRDYGYTF.